This TCR beta chain appears in the sequencing data of a study of cytomegalovirus exposure and HLA in healthy donors. The CDR3 extends over 16 amino acids. Germline loops: CDR1 SGHTA, CDR2 FQGNSA. Trimming removed 1 base at V and 1 base at J, with 11 bases between. Researchers ran the PCR with 60 Vbeta and 13 Jbeta primers. Only in-frame clones appear in the TCRdb table, and some are missing; sequencing was by immunoSEQ multiplex PCR. This sample contains 56,000 or so clones. The sequencing input was PBMCs. This rearrangement joins TRBV7-2 to TRBJ1-5; D not certain. The TCR comes from a man in his forties in good health and CMV-seropositive. CDR3 loop: CASSLDPGKSNQPQHF. The DNA for the CDR3 is TGTGCCAGCAGCTTAGATCCAGGCAAGAGCAATCAGCCCCAGCATTTT.